Described below is a single T cell receptor beta chain sequence and its context. Its antigen is not identified. This record belongs to a study of T cells in Graves' hyperthyroidism and ophthalmopathy. From RNA transcripts, TCR beta CDR3 regions were amplified. HTBI primers were employed in a first-round RT-PCR of the TCR CDR3. TCRdb processed the multiplex PCR reads anew with MiXCR; each CDR3 protein has one entry. Of some 360,000 distinct CDR3 sequences listed, 15% to 20% were seen once; the top ten hold roughly a sixth. The study, taken as a whole, reports: The model foresaw ophthalmopathy a median around 6 months prior to onset.

Per germline, CDR1 MDHEN and CDR2 SYDVKM. This CDR3 region has 15 residues. With V trimmed by 3 bases and J by 5 bases, 9 bases remained unmatched. Sequencing was done on a sample of blood. V is TRBV28 and J is TRBJ2-5, with 7 bases aligning to TRBD1. This clonotype was obtained from a woman aged 40 to 50 with Graves' ophthalmopathy. The CDR3 bases are TGTGCCAGCAGTTTGGGCCCGACAGGGACGGAGACCCAGTACTTC. Protein: CASSLGPTGTETQYF.